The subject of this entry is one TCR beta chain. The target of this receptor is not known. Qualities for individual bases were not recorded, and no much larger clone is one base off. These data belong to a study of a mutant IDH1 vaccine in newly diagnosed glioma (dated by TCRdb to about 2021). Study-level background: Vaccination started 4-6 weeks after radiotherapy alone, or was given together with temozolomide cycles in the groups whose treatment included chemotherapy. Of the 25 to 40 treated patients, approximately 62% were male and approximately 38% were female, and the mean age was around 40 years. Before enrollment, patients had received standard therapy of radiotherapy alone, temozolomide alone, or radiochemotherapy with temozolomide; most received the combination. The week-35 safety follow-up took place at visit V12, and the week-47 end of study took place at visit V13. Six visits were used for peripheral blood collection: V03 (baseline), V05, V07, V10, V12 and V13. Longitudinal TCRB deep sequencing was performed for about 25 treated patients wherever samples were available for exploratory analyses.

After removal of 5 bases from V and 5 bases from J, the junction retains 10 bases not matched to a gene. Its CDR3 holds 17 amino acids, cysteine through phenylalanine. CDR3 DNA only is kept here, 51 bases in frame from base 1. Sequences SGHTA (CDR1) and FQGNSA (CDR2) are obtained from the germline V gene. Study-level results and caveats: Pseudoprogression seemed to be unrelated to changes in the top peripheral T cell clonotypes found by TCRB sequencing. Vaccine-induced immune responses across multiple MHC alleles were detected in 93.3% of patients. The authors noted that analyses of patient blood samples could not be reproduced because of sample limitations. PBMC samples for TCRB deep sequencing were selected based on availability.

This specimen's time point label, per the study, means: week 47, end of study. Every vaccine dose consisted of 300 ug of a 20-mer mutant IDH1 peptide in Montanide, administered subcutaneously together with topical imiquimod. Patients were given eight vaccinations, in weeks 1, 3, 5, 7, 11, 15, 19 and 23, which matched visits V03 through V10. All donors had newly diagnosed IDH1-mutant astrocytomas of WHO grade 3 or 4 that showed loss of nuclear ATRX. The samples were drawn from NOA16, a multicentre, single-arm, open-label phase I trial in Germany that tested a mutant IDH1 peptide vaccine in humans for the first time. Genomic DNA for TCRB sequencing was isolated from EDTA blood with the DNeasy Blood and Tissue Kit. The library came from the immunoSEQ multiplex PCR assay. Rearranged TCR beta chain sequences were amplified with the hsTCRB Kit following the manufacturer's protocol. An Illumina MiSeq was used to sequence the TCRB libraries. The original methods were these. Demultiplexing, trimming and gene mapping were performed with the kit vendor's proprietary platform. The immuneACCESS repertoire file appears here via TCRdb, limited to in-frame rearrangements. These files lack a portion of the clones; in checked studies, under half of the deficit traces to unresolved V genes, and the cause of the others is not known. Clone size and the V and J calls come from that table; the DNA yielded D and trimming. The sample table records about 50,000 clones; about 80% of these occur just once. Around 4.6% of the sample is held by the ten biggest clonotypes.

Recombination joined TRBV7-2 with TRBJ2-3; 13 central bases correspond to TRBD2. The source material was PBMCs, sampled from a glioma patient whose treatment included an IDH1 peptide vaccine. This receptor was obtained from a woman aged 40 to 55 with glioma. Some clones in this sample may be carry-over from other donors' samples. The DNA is TGTGCCAGCAGCCACCCGACTAGCGGGGGGCCACAAGATACGCAGTATTTT. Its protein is CASSHPTSGGPQDTQYF.